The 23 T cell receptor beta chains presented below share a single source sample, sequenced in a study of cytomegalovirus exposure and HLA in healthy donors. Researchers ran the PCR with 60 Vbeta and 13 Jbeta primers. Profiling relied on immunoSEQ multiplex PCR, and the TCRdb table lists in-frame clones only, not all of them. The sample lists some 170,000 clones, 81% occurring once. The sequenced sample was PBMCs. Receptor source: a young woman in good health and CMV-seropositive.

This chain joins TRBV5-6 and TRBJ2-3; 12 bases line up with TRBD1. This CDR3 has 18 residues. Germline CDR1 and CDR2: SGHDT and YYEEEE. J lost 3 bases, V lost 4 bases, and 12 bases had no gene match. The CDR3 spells CASSGGTGGFSGTDTQYF. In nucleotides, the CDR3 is TGTGCCAGCAGCGGGGGGACAGGGGGCTTTAGTGGGACAGATACGCAGTATTTT.

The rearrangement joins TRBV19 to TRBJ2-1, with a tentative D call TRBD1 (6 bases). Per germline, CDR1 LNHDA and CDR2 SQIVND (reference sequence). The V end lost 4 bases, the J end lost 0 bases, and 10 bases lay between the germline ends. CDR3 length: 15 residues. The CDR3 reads CASSRGGSSYNEQFF. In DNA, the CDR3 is TGTGCCAGTAGTAGAGGGGGTAGCTCCTACAATGAGCAGTTCTTC.

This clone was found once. CDR3 sequence (DNA): TGTGCCAGTAGTATTCTGGGACAGGGAGTTTTCGGGGAGCTGTTTTTT. Translation: CASSILGQGVFGELFF. This chain links TRBV19 with TRBJ2-2; TRBD1 matches 9 bases. Germline V gene data show CDR1 as LNHDA and CDR2 as SQIVND (reference sequence). The CDR3 length is 16 residues. With V trimmed by 3 bases and J by 7 bases, 9 bases remained unmatched. The entire variable domain, with the rest obtained from reference TRBV19 and TRBJ2-2, is as follows: DGGITQSPKYLFRKEGQNVTLSCEQNLNHDAMYWYRQDPGQGLRLIYYSQIVNDFQKGDIAEGYSVSREKKESFPLTVTSAQKNPTAFYLCASSILGQGVFGELFFGEGSRLTVL.

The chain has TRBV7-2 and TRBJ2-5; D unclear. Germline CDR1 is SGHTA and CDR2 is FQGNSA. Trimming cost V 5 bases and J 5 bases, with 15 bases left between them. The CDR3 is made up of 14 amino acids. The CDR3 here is CASSARRSAETQYF. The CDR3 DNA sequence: TGTGCCAGCAGCGCGCGAAGGAGCGCGGAGACCCAGTACTTC.

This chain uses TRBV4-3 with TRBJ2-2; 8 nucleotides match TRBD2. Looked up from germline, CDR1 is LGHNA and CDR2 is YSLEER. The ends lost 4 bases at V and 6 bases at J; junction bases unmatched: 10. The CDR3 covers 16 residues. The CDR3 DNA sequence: TGCGCCAGCAGCCTGGTGGCGACTAGCGCGGCCGGGGAGCTGTTTTTT. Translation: CASSLVATSAAGELFF.

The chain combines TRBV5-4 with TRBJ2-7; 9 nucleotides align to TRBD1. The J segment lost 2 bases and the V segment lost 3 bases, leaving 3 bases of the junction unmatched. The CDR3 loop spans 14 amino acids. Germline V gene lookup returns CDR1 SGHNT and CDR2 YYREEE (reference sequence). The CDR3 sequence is CASSSRQGAYEQYF. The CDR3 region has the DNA TGTGCCAGCAGCTCGCGACAGGGGGCCTACGAGCAGTACTTC.

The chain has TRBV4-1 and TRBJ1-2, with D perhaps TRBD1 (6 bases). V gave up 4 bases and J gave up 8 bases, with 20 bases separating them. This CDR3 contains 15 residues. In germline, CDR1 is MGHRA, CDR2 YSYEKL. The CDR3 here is CASSRLQGADRGYTF. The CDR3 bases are TGCGCCAGCAGCCGCCTACAGGGTGCGGATCGCGGCTACACCTTC.

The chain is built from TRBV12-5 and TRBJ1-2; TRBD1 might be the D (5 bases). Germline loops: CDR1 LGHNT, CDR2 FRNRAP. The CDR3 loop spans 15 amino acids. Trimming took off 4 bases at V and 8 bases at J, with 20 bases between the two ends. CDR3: CASGWCGDPPLGYTF. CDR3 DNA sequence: TGTGCTAGTGGTTGGTGCGGGGACCCCCCTTTGGGCTACACCTTC.

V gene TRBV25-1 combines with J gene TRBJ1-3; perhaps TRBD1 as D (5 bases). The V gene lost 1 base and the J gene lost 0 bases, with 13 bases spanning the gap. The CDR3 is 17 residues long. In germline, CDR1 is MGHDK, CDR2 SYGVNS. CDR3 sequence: CASSELEGPASGNTIYF. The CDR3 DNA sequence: TGTGCCAGCAGTGAATTGGAGGGGCCCGCCTCTGGAAACACCATATATTTT. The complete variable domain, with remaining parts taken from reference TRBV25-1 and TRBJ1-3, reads EADIYQTPRYLVIGTGKKITLECSQTMGHDKMYWYQQDPGMELHLIHYSYGVNSTEKGDLSSESTVSRIRTEHFPLTLESARPSHTSQYLCASSELEGPASGNTIYFGEGSWLTVV.

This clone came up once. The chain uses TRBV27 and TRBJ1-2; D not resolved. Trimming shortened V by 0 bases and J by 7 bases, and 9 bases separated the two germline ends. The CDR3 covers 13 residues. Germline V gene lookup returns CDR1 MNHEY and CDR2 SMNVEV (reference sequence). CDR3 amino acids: CASSLSWAGGYTF. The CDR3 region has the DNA TGTGCCAGCAGTTTATCGTGGGCTGGTGGCTACACCTTC.

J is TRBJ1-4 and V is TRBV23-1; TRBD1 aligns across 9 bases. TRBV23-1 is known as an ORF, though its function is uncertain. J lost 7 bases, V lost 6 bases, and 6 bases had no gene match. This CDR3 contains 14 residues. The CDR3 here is CASRPGQGAEKLFF. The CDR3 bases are TGCGCCAGCAGACCGGGACAGGGTGCTGAAAAACTGTTTTTT.

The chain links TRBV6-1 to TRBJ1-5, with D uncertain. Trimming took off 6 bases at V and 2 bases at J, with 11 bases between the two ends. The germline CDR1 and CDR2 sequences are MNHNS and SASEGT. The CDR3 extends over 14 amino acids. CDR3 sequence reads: CASRPSGGNQPQHF. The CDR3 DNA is TGTGCCAGCAGACCGAGCGGGGGCAATCAGCCCCAGCATTTT.

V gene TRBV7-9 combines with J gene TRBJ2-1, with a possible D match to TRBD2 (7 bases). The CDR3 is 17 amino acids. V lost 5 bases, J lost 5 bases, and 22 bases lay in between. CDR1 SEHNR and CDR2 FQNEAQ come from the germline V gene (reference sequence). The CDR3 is CASSPPLGGGGDNEQFF. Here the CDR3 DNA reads TGTGCCAGCAGCCCCCCCCTGGGGGGGGGCGGGGACAATGAGCAGTTCTTC. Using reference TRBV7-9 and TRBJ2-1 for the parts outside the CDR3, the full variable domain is DTGVSQNPRHKITKRGQNVTFRCDPISEHNRLYWYRQTLGQGPEFLTYFQNEAQLEKSRLLSDRFSAERPKGSFSTLEIQRTEQGDSAMYLCASSPPLGGGGDNEQFFGPGTRLTVL.

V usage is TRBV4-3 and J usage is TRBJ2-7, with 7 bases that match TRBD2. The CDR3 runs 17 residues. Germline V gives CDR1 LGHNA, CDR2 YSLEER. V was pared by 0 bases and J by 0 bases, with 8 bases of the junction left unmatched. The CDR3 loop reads CASSQERSASGSYEQYF. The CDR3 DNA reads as TGCGCCAGCAGCCAAGAAAGATCGGCTAGCGGCTCCTACGAGCAGTACTTC.

This chain's CDR3 is CASSTFVGFSFPGNTIYF. CDR3 nucleotide sequence: TGTGCCAGCAGCACCTTCGTCGGGTTTTCTTTTCCTGGAAACACCATATATTTT. This chain links TRBV28 with TRBJ1-3; D remains unclear. CDR3 length equals 18 residues. Trimming stripped 6 bases from V and 2 bases from J, with 23 bases between. CDR1 MDHEN and CDR2 SYDVKM come from the germline V gene.

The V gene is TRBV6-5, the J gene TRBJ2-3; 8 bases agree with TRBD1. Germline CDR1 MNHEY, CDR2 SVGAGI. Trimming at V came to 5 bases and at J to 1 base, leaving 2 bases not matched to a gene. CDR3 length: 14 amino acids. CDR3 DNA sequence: TGTGCCAGCAGTCCGACAGGGGGCACAGATACGCAGTATTTT. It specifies CASSPTGGTDTQYF.

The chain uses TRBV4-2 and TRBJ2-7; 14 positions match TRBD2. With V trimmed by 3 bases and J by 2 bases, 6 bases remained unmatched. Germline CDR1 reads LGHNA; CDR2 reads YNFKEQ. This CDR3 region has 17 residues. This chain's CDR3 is CASSHGGLAGGTYEQYF. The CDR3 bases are TGTGCCAGCAGCCACGGAGGACTAGCGGGGGGCACCTACGAGCAGTACTTC.

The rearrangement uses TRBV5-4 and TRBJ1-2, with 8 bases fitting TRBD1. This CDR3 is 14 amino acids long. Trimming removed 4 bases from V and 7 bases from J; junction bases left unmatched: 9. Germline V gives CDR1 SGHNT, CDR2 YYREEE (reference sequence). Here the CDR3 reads CASSPAGGPGGYTF. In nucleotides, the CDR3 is TGTGCCAGCAGCCCGGCAGGGGGCCCGGGTGGCTACACCTTC.

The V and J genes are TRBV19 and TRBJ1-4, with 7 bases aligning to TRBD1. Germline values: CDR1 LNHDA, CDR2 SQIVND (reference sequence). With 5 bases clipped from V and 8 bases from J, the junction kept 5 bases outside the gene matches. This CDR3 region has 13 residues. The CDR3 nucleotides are TGTGCCAGTAGTCGACAGGGTGCCGAAAAACTGTTTTTT. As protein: CASSRQGAEKLFF.

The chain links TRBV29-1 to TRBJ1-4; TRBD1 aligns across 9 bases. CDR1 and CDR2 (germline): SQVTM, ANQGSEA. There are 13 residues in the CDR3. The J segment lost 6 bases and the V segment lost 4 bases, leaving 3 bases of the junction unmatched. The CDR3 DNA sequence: TGCAGCGTTGGGCGGACAGGGGATGAAAAACTGTTTTTT. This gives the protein CSVGRTGDEKLFF.

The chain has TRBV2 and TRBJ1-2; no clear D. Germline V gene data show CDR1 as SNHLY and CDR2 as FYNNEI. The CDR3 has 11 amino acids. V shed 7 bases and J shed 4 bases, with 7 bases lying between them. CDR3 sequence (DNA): TGTGCCAGCACCGGAGTCTATGGCTACACCTTC. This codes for CASTGVYGYTF.

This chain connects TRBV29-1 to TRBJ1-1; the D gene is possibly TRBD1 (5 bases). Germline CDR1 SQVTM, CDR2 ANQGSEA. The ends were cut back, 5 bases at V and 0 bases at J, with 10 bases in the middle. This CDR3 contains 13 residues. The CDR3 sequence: CSVQGLMNTEAFF. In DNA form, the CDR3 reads TGCAGCGTTCAGGGTCTAATGAACACTGAAGCTTTCTTT.

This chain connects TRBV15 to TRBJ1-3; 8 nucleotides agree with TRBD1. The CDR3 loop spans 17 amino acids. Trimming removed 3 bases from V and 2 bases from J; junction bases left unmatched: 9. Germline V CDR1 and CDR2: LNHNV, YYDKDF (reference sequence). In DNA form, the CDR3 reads TGTGCCACCAGCAGGGAGGCCGGACAGGGAACTGGAAACACCATATATTTT. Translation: CATSREAGQGTGNTIYF.